A single sample gave rise to the 10 T cell receptor beta chains below, sequenced in a study of Ad26.COV2.S vaccination and SARS-CoV-2 variants. Assay used: immunoSEQ multiplex PCR; TCRdb lists only in-frame clones, some missing. The sample consists of 400,000 or so clones, 80% to 90% of them appearing once. Sample treatment: around 19 received Ad26.COV2.S at low or high dose, single or two shots; a few received placebo; per-sample allocation not given. Collection of samples fell on day 63 after the first vaccine or placebo injection. The input for sequencing was peripheral blood, taken in a trial of Ad26.COV2.S vaccine versus placebo. These receptors were taken from a person aged 18-65 years who received the Ad26.COV2.S COVID-19 vaccine or a placebo.

The genes are TRBV3-1 (or the pseudogene TRBV3-2) and TRBJ2-2; D remains ambiguous. CDR3 length equals 14 residues. V lost 0 bases and J lost 0, with 2 bases in between. From germline, CDR1 is LGHDT and CDR2 YNNKEL (reference sequence). The CDR3, as DNA: TGTGCCAGCAGCCAAGATACGAACACCGGGGAGCTGTTTTTT. Translated, it gives CASSQDTNTGELFF.

The chain uses TRBV5-4 and TRBJ1-4; D may be TRBD1 (5 bases). V lost 0 bases and J lost 11, with 14 bases in between. The CDR3 totals 14 residues. Per germline, CDR1 SGHNT and CDR2 YYREEE (reference sequence). The CDR3: CASSLGTGEGKLFF. In DNA form, the CDR3 reads TGTGCCAGCAGCTTGGGTACGGGGGAGGGGAAACTGTTTTTT.

V and J are TRBV7-6 and TRBJ2-5, with D possibly matching TRBD2 (6 bases). The CDR3 is made up of 14 amino acids. Germline V gene lookup returns CDR1 SGHVS and CDR2 FNYEAQ. Trimming pared 2 bases from V and 4 bases from J, leaving 11 bases between. DNA for the CDR3: TGTGCCAGCAGCTTAATGGGGGGATCAGAGACCCAGTACTTC. Its protein is CASSLMGGSETQYF.

The CDR3 nucleotides are TGTGCCAGCAGGACACAGGGGCGCAATGAAAAACTGTTTTTT. This translates into CASRTQGRNEKLFF. This chain joins TRBV27 and TRBJ1-4, with 7 nucleotides matching TRBD1. This CDR3 has 14 amino acids. Germline lookup yields CDR1 MNHEY and CDR2 SMNVEV (reference sequence). J lost 5 bases, V lost 6 bases, and 6 bases had no gene match.

This clone was detected only a few times. Other nucleotide sequences in the sample specify the same CDR3. This chain uses TRBV27 with TRBJ2-7; 9 positions match TRBD1. V lost 5 bases and J lost 3; bases outside the gene matches: 2. This CDR3 is built from 13 residues. Germline V gene sequence: CDR1 MNHEY, CDR2 SMNVEV (reference sequence). CDR3 sequence (DNA): TGTGCCAGCAGTCCGGGACAGGGCTACGAGCAGTACTTC. Translating it yields CASSPGQGYEQYF.

This sequence joins TRBV6-6 and TRBJ2-7; D is perhaps TRBD1 (6 bases). The ends were cut back, 0 bases at V and 3 bases at J, with 12 bases in the middle. CDR1 MNHNY and CDR2 SVGAGI come from the germline V gene (reference sequence). The CDR3 is made up of 15 amino acids. Here the CDR3 DNA reads TGTGCCAGCAGTTACTCGACAGGTCAAGGCTACGAGCAGTACTTC. This encodes CASSYSTGQGYEQYF.

This chain joins TRBV6-1 and TRBJ2-7; D may match TRBD1 or TRBD2 (5 bases each). Trimming stripped 0 bases from V and 4 bases from J, with 13 bases between. CDR3 length: 15 residues. The germline gives CDR1 MNHNS, CDR2 SASEGT. This CDR3 reads CASSEARDGRYEQYF. CDR3 sequence (DNA): TGTGCCAGCAGTGAAGCGAGGGACGGAAGATACGAGCAGTACTTC.

This chain uses TRBV5-4 with TRBJ2-5, with 7 bases matching TRBD2. The CDR3 sequence is 14 residues long. From germline, CDR1 is SGHNT and CDR2 YYREEE (reference sequence). V shed 0 bases, J shed 8 bases, and the junction held 7 bases outside the gene matches. The CDR3 region has the DNA TGTGCCAGCAGCTTGGCACCGGCTAGCGGAACCCAGTACTTC. It yields the protein CASSLAPASGTQYF.

J is TRBJ1-1 and V is TRBV10-3; D ambiguous. From germline, CDR1 is ENHRY and CDR2 SYGVKD. V was clipped by 4 bases and J by 1 base, with 10 bases between them. The CDR3 sequence is 14 residues long. The CDR3 DNA sequence: TGTGCCATCAGTGGAAAAGGCGGGAACACTGAAGCTTTCTTT. The encoded protein is CAISGKGGNTEAFF.

This clone was picked up many times. The rearrangement uses TRBV7-8 and TRBJ1-2; TRBD1 is a possible D gene (6 bases). This CDR3 has 15 residues. V dropped 5 bases and J dropped 4 bases, with 17 bases sitting between them. In germline, CDR1 is SGHVS, CDR2 FQNEAQ. CDR3 DNA: TGTGCCAGCAGCCAAGGGGGTTCCCTTTCCTATGGCTACACCTTC. Translating gives CASSQGGSLSYGYTF.